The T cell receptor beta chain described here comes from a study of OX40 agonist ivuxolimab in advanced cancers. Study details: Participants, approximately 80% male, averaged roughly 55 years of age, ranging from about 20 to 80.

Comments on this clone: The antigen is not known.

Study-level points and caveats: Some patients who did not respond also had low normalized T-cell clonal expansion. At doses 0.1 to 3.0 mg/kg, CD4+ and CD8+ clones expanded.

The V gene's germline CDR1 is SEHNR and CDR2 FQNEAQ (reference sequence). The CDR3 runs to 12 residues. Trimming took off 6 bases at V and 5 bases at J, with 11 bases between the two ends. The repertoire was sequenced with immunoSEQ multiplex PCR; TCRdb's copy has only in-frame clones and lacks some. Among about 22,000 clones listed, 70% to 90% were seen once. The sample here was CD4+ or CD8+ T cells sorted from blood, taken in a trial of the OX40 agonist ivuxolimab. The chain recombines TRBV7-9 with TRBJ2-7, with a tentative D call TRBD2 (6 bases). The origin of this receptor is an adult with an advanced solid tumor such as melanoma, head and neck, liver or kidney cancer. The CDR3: CASRLAPHEQYF. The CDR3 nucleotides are TGTGCCAGCAGGCTAGCGCCCCACGAGCAGTACTTC.